The rows below give T cell receptor beta chains drawn from one sample of a study of T cell responses to AZD1222 COVID-19 vaccine. The data were produced by immunoSEQ multiplex PCR, yet TCRdb's version contains in-frame clones alone and is incomplete. The sample lists approximately 140,000 clones, 80% to 90% occurring once. This material consisted of peripheral blood, taken on day 0 of AZD1222 vaccination. The receptors come from an adult in good health. The CDR3 runs from the conserved cysteine through the conserved F or W. Fields, in order: CDR3 DNA, CDR3 protein, D gene, clone size, V gene, J gene. The D gene is left open where the match is weak. A row's size may be missing; if present it is once, few, many or a size class.

CDR3 DNA: TGTGCCAGCAGCTCCTACGTTCTCGTGGGGACACTTACCGGGAGTGGCTACACCTTC; CDR3 protein: CASSSYVLVGTLTGSGYTF; D gene: .; clone size: .; V gene: TRBV7-8; J gene: TRBJ1-2
CDR3 DNA: TGCGCCAGCAGCCAAGTTCACAGAAACTACGAGCAGTACTTC; CDR3 protein: CASSQVHRNYEQYF; D gene: .; clone size: once; V gene: TRBV4-3; J gene: TRBJ2-7
CDR3 DNA: TGCGCCAGCAGCCCGGACGGGGCCGAAGGGCAGCCCCAGCATTTT; CDR3 protein: CASSPDGAEGQPQHF; D gene: .; clone size: once; V gene: TRBV5-1; J gene: TRBJ1-5
CDR3 DNA: TGTGCCAGCAGCTTATCAGGACAGCAAACCGGTTACTTC; CDR3 protein: CASSLSGQQTGYF; D gene: .; clone size: .; V gene: TRBV7-2; J gene: TRBJ2-7
CDR3 DNA: TGTGCCAGCAGACTGGGGGACACAACCCCCTACGAGCAGTACTTC; CDR3 protein: CASRLGDTTPYEQYF; D gene: .; clone size: .; V gene: TRBV27; J gene: TRBJ2-7
CDR3 DNA: TGTGCCAGCAGCCCTCAAGGACGGGTCGCGAACAATGAGCAGTTCTTC; CDR3 protein: CASSPQGRVANNEQFF; D gene: .; clone size: .; V gene: TRBV7-3; J gene: TRBJ2-1
CDR3 DNA: TGTGCCAGCAGTTTAGGCTGGCTTCAGCCCCAGCATTTT; CDR3 protein: CASSLGWLQPQHF; D gene: .; clone size: few; V gene: TRBV12-3/TRBV12-4; J gene: TRBJ1-5
CDR3 DNA: TGTGCCAGCAGCCTCAGGGGGTTCACCGGGGAGCTGTTTTTT; CDR3 protein: CASSLRGFTGELFF; D gene: TRBD1; clone size: .; V gene: TRBV7-8; J gene: TRBJ2-2
CDR3 DNA: TGTGCCAGCAGCTTAGCCGACAGTTACGAGCAGTACTTC; CDR3 protein: CASSLADSYEQYF; D gene: .; clone size: .; V gene: TRBV7-3; J gene: TRBJ2-7
CDR3 DNA: TGTGCCAGCAGCCCCGGGCAGGGGGACGGCTACGAGCAGTACTTC; CDR3 protein: CASSPGQGDGYEQYF; D gene: TRBD1; clone size: .; V gene: TRBV5-8; J gene: TRBJ2-7
CDR3 DNA: TGCGCCAGCAGCTTGGGACAGAAGCAAGAGACCCAGTACTTC; CDR3 protein: CASSLGQKQETQYF; D gene: .; clone size: .; V gene: TRBV5-1; J gene: TRBJ2-5
CDR3 DNA: TGCAGCGCCGCGGCGGCTGGTGCAGATACGCAGTATTTT; CDR3 protein: CSAAAAGADTQYF; D gene: .; clone size: .; V gene: TRBV29-1; J gene: TRBJ2-3
CDR3 DNA: TGTGCCAGCAGCACCTATGGGAGGAATGAAAAACTGTTTTTT; CDR3 protein: CASSTYGRNEKLFF; D gene: .; clone size: .; V gene: TRBV28; J gene: TRBJ1-4
CDR3 DNA: TGTGCCAGCAGCCCTATCACAGGGAACTACTATGGCTACACCTTC; CDR3 protein: CASSPITGNYYGYTF; D gene: .; clone size: few; V gene: TRBV11-2; J gene: TRBJ1-2
CDR3 DNA: TGCGCCAGCAGCCAGGAGCTGGGACAGTTTTACAATGAGCAGTTCTTC; CDR3 protein: CASSQELGQFYNEQFF; D gene: TRBD1; clone size: .; V gene: TRBV4-3; J gene: TRBJ2-1
CDR3 DNA: TGTGCCAGCAGCCAAGAGGGGAGCGGGGGGGCGAGTGAGCTGTTTTTT; CDR3 protein: CASSQEGSGGASELFF; D gene: TRBD2; clone size: .; V gene: TRBV4-2; J gene: TRBJ2-2
CDR3 DNA: TGTGCCACCCGGACCGGGACAGGGTCTAACTATGGCTACACCTTC; CDR3 protein: CATRTGTGSNYGYTF; D gene: TRBD1; clone size: .; V gene: TRBV10-3; J gene: TRBJ1-2
CDR3 DNA: TGTGCCAGCAGCCCGGGGGCCTTAACTAATGAAAAACTGTTTTTT; CDR3 protein: CASSPGALTNEKLFF; D gene: .; clone size: .; V gene: TRBV7-9; J gene: TRBJ1-4
CDR3 DNA: TGCGCCAGCAGCTTGCTCGCAGGGAGTTACGAGCAGTACTTC; CDR3 protein: CASSLLAGSYEQYF; D gene: .; clone size: .; V gene: TRBV5-1; J gene: TRBJ2-7
CDR3 DNA: TGTGCCAGCAGTTACTCGAAATCCGTGGGGGGGGTTCGGAACGAGCAGTACTTC; CDR3 protein: CASSYSKSVGGVRNEQYF; D gene: TRBD2; clone size: .; V gene: TRBV6-2/TRBV6-3; J gene: TRBJ2-7
CDR3 DNA: TGTGCCACCATTAGAGGGACTAGCGGGGGAGGGGAGACCCAGTACTTC; CDR3 protein: CATIRGTSGGGETQYF; D gene: TRBD2; clone size: .; V gene: TRBV24-1; J gene: TRBJ2-5
CDR3 DNA: TGTGCCAGCAGTTCGACCCCTGAGGGTGAAAAACTGTTTTTT; CDR3 protein: CASSSTPEGEKLFF; D gene: .; clone size: .; V gene: TRBV28; J gene: TRBJ1-4
CDR3 DNA: TGCGCCAGCAGCCAAGAGTCCACATTAGCCAAAAACATTCAGTACTTC; CDR3 protein: CASSQESTLAKNIQYF; D gene: .; clone size: .; V gene: TRBV4-1; J gene: TRBJ2-4
CDR3 DNA: TGTGCCAGCACACTAGCGGGCTCCTACAATGAGCAGTTCTTC; CDR3 protein: CASTLAGSYNEQFF; D gene: TRBD2; clone size: .; V gene: TRBV19; J gene: TRBJ2-1
CDR3 DNA: TGTGCCAGCAGCCGGGACCCTGTTCCCTACAATGAGCAGTTCTTC; CDR3 protein: CASSRDPVPYNEQFF; D gene: .; clone size: .; V gene: TRBV4-2; J gene: TRBJ2-1
CDR3 DNA: TGTGCCCCCTTTAATATGGCAGGGGCCTACGAGCAGTACTTC; CDR3 protein: CAPFNMAGAYEQYF; D gene: .; clone size: .; V gene: TRBV24-1; J gene: TRBJ2-7
CDR3 DNA: TGTGCCACCAGGACATCGACAGGGGGCGAAGGTGAAAAACTGTTTTTT; CDR3 protein: CATRTSTGGEGEKLFF; D gene: TRBD1; clone size: .; V gene: TRBV6-4; J gene: TRBJ1-4
CDR3 DNA: TGTGCCAGCAGCGGCGGCGGGGGGGCTGGGAATGAGCAGTTCTTC; CDR3 protein: CASSGGGGAGNEQFF; D gene: TRBD2; clone size: .; V gene: TRBV9; J gene: TRBJ2-1
CDR3 DNA: TGTGCCAGCAGCTCCCTCCGCACAGGGATTTACGAGCAGTACTTC; CDR3 protein: CASSSLRTGIYEQYF; D gene: .; clone size: .; V gene: TRBV7-9; J gene: TRBJ2-7
CDR3 DNA: TGTGCCAGCAGCTTCGTCCAGGCTAACTATGGCTACACCTTC; CDR3 protein: CASSFVQANYGYTF; D gene: .; clone size: .; V gene: TRBV5-6; J gene: TRBJ1-2
CDR3 DNA: TGTGCCTGGAGCGATACCGTCGTGGGACAGGGAATTACTGAAGCTTTCTTT; CDR3 protein: CAWSDTVVGQGITEAFF; D gene: TRBD1; clone size: .; V gene: TRBV30; J gene: TRBJ1-1
CDR3 DNA: TGTGCCAGCAGCTTGGAGGTCGCAGATACGCAGTATTTT; CDR3 protein: CASSLEVADTQYF; D gene: .; clone size: .; V gene: TRBV7-2; J gene: TRBJ2-3
CDR3 DNA: TGTGCCAGCAGCGCGGTGTGGAGAGGCACCTACGAGCAGTACTTC; CDR3 protein: CASSAVWRGTYEQYF; D gene: .; clone size: .; V gene: TRBV5-8; J gene: TRBJ2-7
CDR3 DNA: TGTGCCACCAGTGATTTGCAAGGATACGAGCAGTACTTC; CDR3 protein: CATSDLQGYEQYF; D gene: .; clone size: .; V gene: TRBV24-1; J gene: TRBJ2-7
CDR3 DNA: TGTGCCAGCAGTTCCTTAAATAACTATGGCTACACCTTC; CDR3 protein: CASSSLNNYGYTF; D gene: .; clone size: once; V gene: TRBV28; J gene: TRBJ1-2
CDR3 DNA: TGTGCCAGCAGCTTAGCTCCAGGGGGCCGGAACACTGAAGCTTTCTTT; CDR3 protein: CASSLAPGGRNTEAFF; D gene: TRBD1; clone size: .; V gene: TRBV7-2; J gene: TRBJ1-1
CDR3 DNA: TGTGCCAGCAGTTTACCCAGATTTCCCCTGCTGACTAGCGGGAGAGGTAATGAGCAGTTCTTC; CDR3 protein: CASSLPRFPLLTSGRGNEQFF; D gene: TRBD2; clone size: .; V gene: TRBV28; J gene: TRBJ2-1
CDR3 DNA: TGCGCCAGCAGCTTGGGCCCCAGGAGCTCCTATAATTCACCCCTCCACTTT; CDR3 protein: CASSLGPRSSYNSPLHF; D gene: .; clone size: .; V gene: TRBV5-1; J gene: TRBJ1-6
CDR3 DNA: TGTGCCAGCAGCTTAGATCAGAGCGGGGGGGCGGAAGAGACCCAGTACTTC; CDR3 protein: CASSLDQSGGAEETQYF; D gene: TRBD2; clone size: .; V gene: TRBV7-9; J gene: TRBJ2-5
CDR3 DNA: TGTGCCAGCAGTTACGGGCAGGGGGCGCGAGAGCAGTTCTTC; CDR3 protein: CASSYGQGAREQFF; D gene: TRBD1; clone size: .; V gene: TRBV6-5; J gene: TRBJ2-1
CDR3 DNA: TGTGCCAGCAGTTACTCGACTCGACCTAATCAGCCCCAGCATTTT; CDR3 protein: CASSYSTRPNQPQHF; D gene: .; clone size: .; V gene: TRBV6-2/TRBV6-3; J gene: TRBJ1-5
CDR3 DNA: TGTGCCAGCAGTTACTTGCAGGAGCAGTACTTC; CDR3 protein: CASSYLQEQYF; D gene: .; clone size: .; V gene: TRBV6-2/TRBV6-3; J gene: TRBJ2-7
CDR3 DNA: TGTGCCAGCAGTCGATGGGCCTACGAGCAGTACTTC; CDR3 protein: CASSRWAYEQYF; D gene: .; clone size: .; V gene: TRBV2; J gene: TRBJ2-7
CDR3 DNA: TGTGCCAGCAGCTTGTTTTTAGCAGTGGGTGCAACTAATGAAAAACTGTTTTTT; CDR3 protein: CASSLFLAVGATNEKLFF; D gene: .; clone size: .; V gene: TRBV5-6; J gene: TRBJ1-4
CDR3 DNA: TGCGCCAGCAGCTCGCCGGGACAACTGAACACTGAAGCTTTCTTT; CDR3 protein: CASSSPGQLNTEAFF; D gene: .; clone size: .; V gene: TRBV5-1; J gene: TRBJ1-1
CDR3 DNA: TGTGCCAGTAGTATAGTGGGAAGCACAGATACGCAGTATTTT; CDR3 protein: CASSIVGSTDTQYF; D gene: .; clone size: .; V gene: TRBV19; J gene: TRBJ2-3
CDR3 DNA: TGTGCCAGCAGTTTGGGGCCCGGCACAGATACGCAGTATTTT; CDR3 protein: CASSLGPGTDTQYF; D gene: .; clone size: .; V gene: TRBV28; J gene: TRBJ2-3
CDR3 DNA: TGTGCCATCAGCGGGACTAGCGTGCCCCAGGGGGATACGCAGTATTTT; CDR3 protein: CAISGTSVPQGDTQYF; D gene: TRBD2; clone size: .; V gene: TRBV10-3; J gene: TRBJ2-3
CDR3 DNA: TGTGCCAGCAGTCGGGACAGGGAAGCAGATACGCAGTATTTT; CDR3 protein: CASSRDREADTQYF; D gene: TRBD1; clone size: .; V gene: TRBV6-4; J gene: TRBJ2-3
CDR3 DNA: TGTGCCAGCAGAAAAGAGGGGACGGATTCACCCCTCCACTTT; CDR3 protein: CASRKEGTDSPLHF; D gene: .; clone size: .; V gene: TRBV3-1/TRBV3-2; J gene: TRBJ1-6
CDR3 DNA: TGTGCCAGCAATGTAGCGGGGAGCCCTGACAATGAGCAGTTCTTC; CDR3 protein: CASNVAGSPDNEQFF; D gene: TRBD2; clone size: once; V gene: TRBV9; J gene: TRBJ2-1
CDR3 DNA: TGTGCCAGCAGTTTATGGGACAGGGGTTCTCAGCCCCAGCATTTT; CDR3 protein: CASSLWDRGSQPQHF; D gene: TRBD1; clone size: .; V gene: TRBV28; J gene: TRBJ1-5
CDR3 DNA: TGTGCCAGCAGTTACGCCGGGACAGGGGGCGAGGAGCAGTACTTC; CDR3 protein: CASSYAGTGGEEQYF; D gene: TRBD1; clone size: .; V gene: TRBV6-6; J gene: TRBJ2-7